The clone carrying this T cell receptor beta chain appeared many times. The antigen remains unidentified. The sample originates from a study of T cells after yellow fever vaccination. Overall study: The authors prepared low-cell-number fractions using SMART-Seq v4 Ultra Low Input. Study-wide points: Few clonotypes appeared in both CD4 and CD8 compartments.

Conversion of TCR transcripts into cDNA relied on 5'RACE template switching, which added a universal primer site and UMIs. TCRdb ran MiXCR on the 5' RACE reads and lists one entry per CDR3 protein. In the table there are roughly 350,000 distinct CDR3 sequences, roughly 3.9% of which are singletons. The germline V gene encodes CDR1 SGHRS and CDR2 YFSETQ. Trimming took off 4 bases at V and 18 bases at J, with 17 bases between the two ends. CDR3 size: 12 residues. The genes are TRBV5-1 and TRBJ1-6, with D hard to call. This specimen consisted of PBMCs, obtained 5 days after the yellow fever booster vaccination. The clonotype was recovered from a man aged 18 to 30 who received the YFV17D yellow fever vaccine. CDR3: CASSPEGLQNHF. The CDR3 DNA reads TGCGCCAGCAGCCCGGAGGGCCTTCAAAACCACTTT.